These 15 T cell receptor beta chains share one sample of origin, sequenced in a study of cytomegalovirus exposure and HLA in healthy donors. The PCR was carried out with 60 Vbeta primers and 13 Jbeta primers. Profiled with immunoSEQ multiplex PCR; TCRdb holds only in-frame clones, not every one. Among fewer than 150,000 clones listed, about three quarters were seen once. Sequenced material: PBMCs. These receptor sequences come from a man in his forties in good health and CMV-seropositive.

This clone showed up just a few times. The chain links TRBV15 to TRBJ1-4, with D hard to call. Germline loops: CDR1 LNHNV, CDR2 YYDKDF (reference sequence). This CDR3 has 16 residues. Trimming pared 3 bases from V and 3 bases from J, leaving 14 bases between. CDR3 nucleotides: TGTGCCACCAGCAGTGGTCGTCAGATATCTAATGAAAAACTGTTTTTT. Protein: CATSSGRQISNEKLFF.

In its sample, this clone was seen a few times. The chain links TRBV5-4 to TRBJ2-6; D unresolved. Deletions cut 2 bases from V and 1 base from J, with 10 bases between. CDR3 size: 16 residues. CDR1 SGHNT and CDR2 YYREEE come from the germline V gene (reference sequence). The CDR3 reads CASSLQTSSGANVLTF. The CDR3 DNA sequence: TGTGCCAGCAGCTTACAGACCTCATCTGGGGCCAACGTCCTGACTTTC.

This clone has just one count. This CDR3 reads CASRGVPYEQYF. DNA for the CDR3: TGTGCCTCTCGCGGCGTCCCCTACGAGCAGTACTTC. The V gene is TRBV7-2, the J gene TRBJ2-7; D is undetermined. The CDR3 extends over 12 amino acids. Germline assignment: CDR1 SGHTA and CDR2 FQGNSA. Trimming left V 11 bases short and J 2 bases short, with 13 bases between.

The rearrangement joins TRBV6-6 to TRBJ1-2; 10 nucleotides agree with TRBD1. V lost 2 bases, J lost 6 bases, and 3 bases stayed unmatched. Germline assignment: CDR1 MNHNY and CDR2 SVGAGI (reference sequence). CDR3 length: 14 residues. CDR3 amino acids: CASSYRDRGHGYTF. CDR3 in DNA: TGTGCCAGCAGTTACCGGGACAGGGGTCATGGCTACACCTTC.

V usage is TRBV6-1 and J usage is TRBJ1-4, with a possible D match to TRBD1 (6 bases). Trimming removed 3 bases at V and 3 bases at J, with 14 bases between. CDR3 length: 16 residues. The germline CDR1 and CDR2 sequences are MNHNS and SASEGT. The CDR3, as DNA: TGTGCCAGCAGTGAGATCTACAGGGCCCCTAATGAAAAACTGTTTTTT. It translates to CASSEIYRAPNEKLFF.

This chain links TRBV29-1 with TRBJ2-3; no clear D gene. This CDR3 region has 11 residues. Germline values: CDR1 SQVTM, CDR2 ANQGSEA. Trimming took off 8 bases at V and 5 bases at J, with 11 bases between the two ends. The CDR3 DNA reads as TGCAGCCTCCGGGTCGGAGATACGCAGTATTTT. It encodes CSLRVGDTQYF.

This clone occurred a few times. This chain links TRBV18 with TRBJ2-5, with D tentatively TRBD1 (5 bases). The V gene's germline CDR1 is KGHSH and CDR2 LQKENI. The CDR3 spans 12 residues. V was cut by 6 bases and J by 4 bases, with 9 bases left in between. CDR3 region: CASSETVETQYF. As DNA, the CDR3 is TGTGCCAGCTCGGAGACAGTAGAGACCCAGTACTTC.

The chain uses TRBV5-4 and TRBJ2-5; possibly TRBD2 for D (6 bases). Trimming removed 3 bases from V and 9 bases from J, with 15 bases in between. This CDR3 has 13 residues. Germline V lookup: CDR1 SGHNT, CDR2 YYREEE (reference sequence). CDR3 DNA sequence: TGTGCCAGCAGCTCGGACGGGGGATGGGCCCAGTACTTC. This gives the protein CASSSDGGWAQYF.

CDR3 nucleotides: TGTGCCAGCAGCCCGGGACAGGGCGGTCGATGGGCTGAAGCTTTCTTT. It encodes CASSPGQGGRWAEAFF. The chain couples TRBV5-4 to TRBJ1-1, with 9 positions matching TRBD1. CDR3 size: 16 residues. CDR1 SGHNT and CDR2 YYREEE come from the germline V gene (reference sequence). J lost 6 bases, V lost 4 bases, and 13 bases had no gene match.

V and J are TRBV9 and TRBJ2-7; 7 nucleotides agree with TRBD1. The CDR3 has 15 amino acids. Germline CDR1 is SGDLS and CDR2 is YYNGEE. Trimming at V came to 0 bases and at J to 6 bases, leaving 9 bases not matched to a gene. The DNA for the CDR3 is TGTGCCAGCAGCGTAGAAGGGGGCTATCGAGTCGAGCAGTACTTC. Translating gives CASSVEGGYRVEQYF.

This clone was recorded once. The V call is TRBV7-9, the J call TRBJ2-7, with D perhaps TRBD1 (5 bases). CDR3 length equals 13 residues. Germline V gives CDR1 SEHNR, CDR2 FQNEAQ (reference sequence). V lost 5 bases and J lost 6, with 14 bases in between. CDR3 protein: CASSLTDISEQYF. In DNA form, the CDR3 reads TGTGCCAGCAGCCTGACGGACATATCCGAGCAGTACTTC. Full variable domain (outside the CDR3, taken from reference TRBV7-9 and TRBJ2-7): DTGVSQNPRHKITKRGQNVTFRCDPISEHNRLYWYRQTLGQGPEFLTYFQNEAQLEKSRLLSDRFSAERPKGSFSTLEIQRTEQGDSAMYLCASSLTDISEQYFGPGTRLTVT.

V and J are TRBV7-9 and TRBJ1-1; 7 bases are a match to TRBD1. The V segment lost 4 bases and the J segment 2 bases; nucleotides outside the gene matches: 7. This CDR3 has 15 residues. The germline V gene encodes CDR1 SEHNR and CDR2 FQNEAQ (reference sequence). The CDR3 spells CASSSQQGPNTEAFF. The CDR3 nucleotides are TGTGCCAGCAGCTCACAACAGGGGCCTAACACTGAAGCTTTCTTT.

The chain couples TRBV28 to TRBJ2-5; D unclear. This CDR3 spans 15 amino acids. V was shortened by 2 bases and J by 5 bases, with 15 bases between the two germline ends. In germline, CDR1 is MDHEN, CDR2 SYDVKM. CDR3 amino acids: CASSLGTIRLETQYF. For the CDR3, the DNA is TGTGCCAGCAGTTTAGGCACGATCAGGCTGGAGACCCAGTACTTC.

The chain uses TRBV5-6 and TRBJ2-5; TRBD1 agrees at 8 bases. The germline CDR1 and CDR2 sequences are SGHDT and YYEEEE. The V gene end was trimmed by 5 bases and the J gene end by 1 base; junction bases not matched to a gene: 4. The CDR3 consists of 14 residues. DNA of the CDR3: TGTGCCAGCAGACGGACAGGGCTCCAAGAGACCCAGTACTTC. Translation gives CASRRTGLQETQYF.

The chain has TRBV4-1 and TRBJ2-7; 7 bases align to TRBD1. Germline V CDR1 and CDR2: MGHRA, YSYEKL. With 1 base clipped from V and 3 bases from J, the junction kept 3 bases outside the gene matches. The CDR3 spans 14 residues. The CDR3 loop reads CASSQVGTVYEQYF. The DNA for the CDR3 is TGCGCCAGCAGCCAAGTGGGGACAGTCTACGAGCAGTACTTC.